Presented here are 29 T cell receptor beta chains from one specimen sequenced in a study of CD8 T cells in ankylosing spondylitis. Findings of the study overall: Characteristic, it appeared, of ankylosing spondylitis blood was a TCR beta motif of several highly homologous variants.

TCRdb passed the 5' RACE reads through MiXCR, listing each CDR3 protein once. In the table there are some 840,000 distinct CDR3 sequences, over 9.5% of which are singletons. Antigens of these TCRs are unknown. Material: blood, either unsorted or a sorted T cell fraction (not recorded which). The receptors come from a male donor with ankylosing spondylitis.

This clonotype was observed many times. The V and J genes are TRBV20-1 and TRBJ1-1; 8 bases match TRBD1. CDR1 and CDR2 (germline): DFQATT, SNEGSKA (reference sequence). The CDR3 is made up of 16 amino acids. J lost 4 bases, V lost 6 bases, and 16 bases had no gene match. DNA of the CDR3: TGCAGTGCAGACGGTGAGGCAGGGGGCAAGGGCACTGAAGCTTTCTTT. Amino acids: CSADGEAGGKGTEAFF.

CDR3 nucleotide sequence: TGCAGTGCTAGAGAAGGGACTAGCGGGGCCCAAGAGACCCAGTACTTC. As protein: CSAREGTSGAQETQYF. V and J are TRBV20-1 and TRBJ2-5, with TRBD2 matching 13 bases. Germline CDR1 is DFQATT and CDR2 is SNEGSKA (reference sequence). The CDR3 contains 16 residues. V shed 0 bases, J shed 1 base, and the junction held 2 bases outside the gene matches.

The V and J genes are TRBV5-1 and TRBJ2-3; D is uncertain. Trimming cost V 5 bases and J 2 bases, with 15 bases left between them. Germline lookup yields CDR1 SGHRS and CDR2 YFSETQ. The CDR3 spans 15 residues. CDR3 sequence reads: CASSRTKPTTDTQYF. CDR3 in DNA: TGCGCCAGCAGTCGGACGAAACCCACCACAGATACGCAGTATTTT.

The V and J genes are TRBV5-1 and TRBJ2-6; D is unresolved. CDR1 and CDR2 (germline): SGHRS, YFSETQ. The V and J ends lost 4 bases and 3 bases respectively, with 14 bases between them. This CDR3 region has 16 residues. The CDR3 bases are TGCGCCAGCAGCCGAGACACCAACGTTGGGGCCAACGTCCTGACTTTC. Translated, it gives CASSRDTNVGANVLTF.

This clonotype has more than one count but fewer than ten. The rearrangement links TRBV20-1 to TRBJ2-3; D call uncertain. Germline loops: CDR1 DFQATT, CDR2 SNEGSKA (reference sequence). Deletions cut 8 bases from V and 2 bases from J, with 11 bases between. The CDR3 runs to 12 residues. The CDR3 loop reads CSIRVFTDTQYF. Written as DNA, the CDR3 is TGCAGTATCCGGGTGTTCACAGATACGCAGTATTTT.

The V gene is TRBV10-3, the J gene TRBJ1-2; D not certain. The CDR3 is 12 residues long. Germline lookup yields CDR1 ENHRY and CDR2 SYGVKD. The V end lost 0 bases, the J end lost 8 bases, and 7 bases lay between the germline ends. CDR3 in amino acids: CAISESERGYTF. As DNA, the CDR3 is TGTGCCATCAGTGAGTCCGAGAGGGGCTACACCTTC.

The J gene is TRBJ1-1, the V gene TRBV9; no firm D call. The CDR3 is 16 amino acids. CDR1 SGDLS and CDR2 YYNGEE come from the germline V gene. V lost 0 bases and J lost 2, with 14 bases in between. The CDR3, as DNA: TGTGCCAGCAGCGTAGATCCTTTCTCAGTTAACACTGAAGCTTTCTTT. Its translation is CASSVDPFSVNTEAFF.

The V call is TRBV5-6, the J call TRBJ2-5; D gene unclear. This CDR3 is built from 15 residues. Germline V lookup: CDR1 SGHDT, CDR2 YYEEEE. The germline V and J ends were trimmed by 0 bases and 4 bases, with 13 bases remaining between them. In DNA form, the CDR3 reads TGTGCCAGCAGCTTGGCCCCACAGTCGGTAGAGACCCAGTACTTC. Amino acid sequence: CASSLAPQSVETQYF. Drawing the rest from reference TRBV5-6 and TRBJ2-5, the complete variable domain is DAGVTQSPTHLIKTRGQQVTLRCSPKSGHDTVSWYQQALGQGPQFIFQYYEEEERQRGNFPDRFSGHQFPNYSSELNVNALLLGDSALYLCASSLAPQSVETQYFGPGTRLLVL.

This clonotype was counted many times. This chain uses TRBV5-6 with TRBJ2-1; the D gene is possibly TRBD1 (6 bases). This CDR3 has 15 amino acids. V was pared by 4 bases and J by 0 bases, with 11 bases between. In germline, CDR1 is SGHDT, CDR2 YYEEEE. CDR3 coding DNA: TGTGCCAGCAGCCTGGGGGCGGCCTCCTACAATGAGCAGTTCTTC. Translated, it gives CASSLGAASYNEQFF.

Only a few counts were recorded for this clonotype. The rearrangement uses TRBV5-1 and TRBJ2-2; 7 nucleotides line up with TRBD1. CDR3 length: 14 residues. Germline lookup yields CDR1 SGHRS and CDR2 YFSETQ. V was pared by 6 bases and J by 2 bases, with 4 bases of the junction left unmatched. The CDR3 reads CASKTGVNTGELFF. The DNA for the CDR3 is TGCGCCAGCAAAACAGGGGTCAACACCGGGGAGCTGTTTTTT.

This clonotype has just a few counts. The chain uses TRBV24-1 and TRBJ2-2; D is ambiguous. The CDR3 totals 13 residues. With 3 bases removed from V and 1 base from J, the gap between germline ends came to 2 bases. Germline lookup yields CDR1 KGHDR and CDR2 SFDVKD. CDR3 sequence reads: CATSDGNTGELFF. The CDR3 DNA sequence: TGTGCCACCAGTGATGGGAACACCGGGGAGCTGTTTTTT.

This clonotype was seen many times. The chain carries TRBV20-1 and TRBJ2-7, with 7 bases identical to TRBD2. CDR3 length: 12 amino acids. CDR1 is DFQATT, CDR2 SNEGSKA, per germline (reference sequence). Here the CDR3 reads CGWGGGTYEQYF. CDR3 nucleotides: TGCGGGTGGGGCGGGGGAACCTACGAGCAGTACTTC.

This clonotype appeared a few times. The CDR3 spells CASRYHGPGKGYTF. Here the CDR3 DNA reads TGTGCCAGTAGATATCATGGACCGGGGAAAGGCTACACCTTC. The chain is built from TRBV19 and TRBJ1-2, with unresolved D. CDR1 is LNHDA, CDR2 SQIVND, per germline (reference sequence). The CDR3 consists of 14 residues. The germline V and J ends were trimmed by 6 bases and 8 bases, with 19 bases remaining between them.

In its sample, this clonotype was seen a few times. The V gene is TRBV14, the J gene TRBJ2-7, with D tentatively TRBD1 (5 bases). The germline CDR1 and CDR2 sequences are SGHDN and FVKESK. The CDR3 runs to 14 residues. Between the trimmed V and J ends, which lost 6 bases and 4 bases, there was a span of 16 bases. The CDR3 sequence: CASSPLREVYEQYF. The CDR3 DNA follows: TGTGCCAGCAGTCCCCTCAGGGAAGTGTACGAGCAGTACTTC.

The chain joins TRBV18 to TRBJ1-5; D is undetermined. V dropped 0 bases and J dropped 0 bases, with 6 bases sitting between them. Per germline, CDR1 KGHSH and CDR2 LQKENI. This CDR3 comprises 15 residues. Here the CDR3 DNA reads TGTGCCAGCTCACCACCGGGGAATAGCAATCAGCCCCAGCATTTT. It is translated as CASSPPGNSNQPQHF.

V and J are TRBV5-1 and TRBJ2-7, with D possibly matching TRBD1 (6 bases). Trimming took off 3 bases at V and 6 bases at J, with 16 bases between the two ends. The CDR3 covers 14 residues. CDR1 is SGHRS, CDR2 YFSETQ, per germline. The CDR3 spells CASSSSGEGVEQYF. DNA for the CDR3: TGCGCCAGCAGCTCTTCAGGGGAAGGGGTCGAGCAGTACTTC.

The V call is TRBV20-1, the J call TRBJ2-1; 7 nucleotides align to TRBD2. Germline values: CDR1 DFQATT, CDR2 SNEGSKA (reference sequence). The V gene end was trimmed by 6 bases and the J gene end by 2 bases; junction bases not matched to a gene: 13. The CDR3 consists of 16 residues. CDR3 coding DNA: TGCAGTGCAGCCCTAAAGCGGGCGGGGGCCTACAATGAGCAGTTCTTC. Translated, it gives CSAALKRAGAYNEQFF.

The gene calls are TRBV7-9 and TRBJ2-1; the match to TRBD1 covers 10 bases. CDR3 length: 15 residues. Germline lookup yields CDR1 SEHNR and CDR2 FQNEAQ (reference sequence). V dropped 4 bases and J dropped 5; count of bases not matched to a gene: 5. In DNA form, the CDR3 reads TGTGCCAGCAGCTCGGGACAGGGGTGGCACAATGAGCAGTTCTTC. Translating gives CASSSGQGWHNEQFF.

In its sample, this clonotype was seen many times. The CDR3 protein is CASSVLDSSYEQYF. As DNA, the CDR3 is TGTGCCAGCAGCGTTTTGGACAGCTCCTACGAGCAGTACTTC. The J gene is TRBJ2-7, the V gene TRBV4-2; a possible D gene is TRBD1 (6 bases). The CDR3 spans 14 residues. Germline V gene lookup returns CDR1 LGHNA and CDR2 YNFKEQ. V lost 5 bases and J lost 0, with 11 bases in between.

The gene calls are TRBV9 and TRBJ2-1; 7 bases are shared with TRBD2. V lost 0 bases and J lost 8; bases outside the gene matches: 2. Germline V lookup: CDR1 SGDLS, CDR2 YYNGEE. The length of the CDR3 is 13 residues. The DNA for the CDR3 is TGTGCCAGCAGCGTAGGACGGGGGGATGAGCAGTTCTTC. Protein sequence: CASSVGRGDEQFF. Supplemented by reference TRBV9 and TRBJ2-1, the full variable domain reads DSGVTQTPKHLITATGQRVTLRCSPRSGDLSVYWYQQSLDQGLQFLIQYYNGEERAKGNILERFSAQQFPDLHSELNLSSLELGDSALYFCASSVGRGDEQFFGPGTRLTVL.

The chain has TRBV20-1 and TRBJ2-3, with 7 bases matching TRBD2. Germline CDR1 is DFQATT and CDR2 is SNEGSKA (reference sequence). This CDR3 region has 13 residues. The ends lost 1 base at V and 7 bases at J; junction bases unmatched: 5. The CDR3 DNA reads TGCAGTGCTAGAGGACTAGCAGGGTATACGCAGTATTTT. Its protein product is CSARGLAGYTQYF.

As regards this clonotype: Just one base apart from a much larger clone, this may be a read error. The chain links TRBV20-1 to TRBJ2-7, with D tentatively TRBD1 (6 bases). In germline, CDR1 is DFQATT, CDR2 SNEGSKA (reference sequence). The CDR3 is 12 residues long. The CDR3: CSAGGQLYEQSF. The CDR3 region has the DNA TGCAGTGCTGGCGGACAGTTATACGAGCAGTCCTTC.

This clonotype was observed many times. This sequence joins TRBV5-1 and TRBJ2-3, with D perhaps assigned TRBD1 or TRBD2 (5 bases each). Germline assignment: CDR1 SGHRS and CDR2 YFSETQ. The CDR3 totals 14 residues. Trimming took off 0 bases at V and 5 bases at J, with 10 bases between the two ends. In DNA, the CDR3 is TGCGCCAGCAGCTTGGCAGGGAGTGGAGATACGCAGTATTTT. This translates into CASSLAGSGDTQYF.

This clonotype turned up a few times. The V and J genes are TRBV5-1 and TRBJ1-5; D is uncertain. This CDR3 is built from 13 residues. Germline loops: CDR1 SGHRS, CDR2 YFSETQ. V shed 4 bases and J shed 6 bases, with 11 bases lying between them. The CDR3 sequence: CASSADGSQPQHF. In nucleotides, the CDR3 is TGCGCCAGCAGCGCGGACGGCTCTCAGCCCCAGCATTTT.

The CDR3 DNA reads as TGCGCCAGCAGCTTGTTGGACAGGGGGTCTGAAGCTTTCTTT. Residues: CASSLLDRGSEAFF. The rearrangement uses TRBV5-1 and TRBJ1-1, with 10 bases lining up with TRBD1. Trimming at V came to 1 base and at J to 6 bases, leaving 3 bases not matched to a gene. The germline V gene has CDR1 SGHRS and CDR2 YFSETQ. The CDR3 covers 14 residues. Using reference TRBV5-1 and TRBJ1-1 for the parts outside the CDR3, the full variable domain is KAGVTQTPRYLIKTRGQQVTLSCSPISGHRSVSWYQQTPGQGLQFLFEYFSETQRNKGNFPGRFSGRQFSNSRSEMNVSTLELGDSALYLCASSLLDRGSEAFFGQGTRLTVV.

The J gene is TRBJ2-1, the V gene TRBV3-1; 9 bases are a match to TRBD2. The CDR3 covers 16 residues. With V trimmed by 1 base and J by 3 bases, 4 bases remained unmatched. Germline CDR1 reads LGHDT; CDR2 reads YNNKEL (reference sequence). The CDR3, as DNA: TGTGCCAGCAGCCAAGCTCTAGCGGGATTCTACAATGAGCAGTTCTTC. Translating it yields CASSQALAGFYNEQFF.

This clonotype was found many times. The rearrangement uses TRBV7-9 and TRBJ1-2, with TRBD1 matching over 7 bases. V trimming: 3 bases; J trimming: 7 bases; junction bases outside the gene matches: 11. Germline CDR1 is SEHNR and CDR2 is FQNEAQ (reference sequence). The CDR3 sequence is 15 residues long. The CDR3 spells CASSFGDRFLAGYTF. For the CDR3, the DNA is TGTGCCAGCAGCTTCGGGGACAGATTTTTAGCTGGCTACACCTTC.

CDR3 residues: CASSPQRGYEQYF. The CDR3 bases are TGTGCCAGCTCACCTCAGCGGGGGTACGAGCAGTACTTC. V is TRBV18 and J is TRBJ2-7, with 8 bases lining up with TRBD2. The CDR3 is 13 amino acids. V dropped 3 bases and J dropped 4; count of bases not matched to a gene: 2. CDR1 is KGHSH and CDR2 is LQKENI in the germline V gene.

This clonotype has just one count. A much more abundant neighbour one base away suggests this may be a read error. The rearrangement links TRBV29-1 to TRBJ2-1, with 13 bases identical to TRBD2. The CDR3 has 12 residues. Per the germline V gene, CDR1 is SQVTM and CDR2 is ANQGSEA. CDR3 nucleotides: TGCATCGTTGGACTAGCGGGGGTGGAGCAGTTCTTC. Translation: CIVGLAGVEQFF.